This TCR beta chain was documented in a study of blood T cell repertoires in COVID-19. At the level of the study: Spain, Italy and the United States supplied samples that represented acute and convalescent COVID-19.

Per the germline V gene, CDR1 is LNHDA and CDR2 is SQIVND (reference sequence). V was pared by 6 bases and J by 5 bases, with 8 bases of the junction left unmatched. This CDR3 comprises 15 residues. In the authors' workflow: Amplification of reference gene primers provided the estimated nucleated cell counts. Data came from immunoSEQ multiplex PCR; TCRdb stores just in-frame clones and leaves some out. The V and J calls and clone size come from that table; D and trimming were worked out from the DNA. The sample carries approximately 160,000 clones, around 80% recorded once. The chain is built from TRBV19 and TRBJ2-5, with 11 bases aligning to TRBD2. The TCR originated in a woman aged 45-59 years who had recovered from COVID-19. The sample consisted of PBMCs or T cells enriched from blood (not recorded which). Here the CDR3 DNA reads TGTGCCAGTAGACGGACTAGCGGGTCGGGGGAGACCCAGTACTTC. It codes for CASRRTSGSGETQYF.